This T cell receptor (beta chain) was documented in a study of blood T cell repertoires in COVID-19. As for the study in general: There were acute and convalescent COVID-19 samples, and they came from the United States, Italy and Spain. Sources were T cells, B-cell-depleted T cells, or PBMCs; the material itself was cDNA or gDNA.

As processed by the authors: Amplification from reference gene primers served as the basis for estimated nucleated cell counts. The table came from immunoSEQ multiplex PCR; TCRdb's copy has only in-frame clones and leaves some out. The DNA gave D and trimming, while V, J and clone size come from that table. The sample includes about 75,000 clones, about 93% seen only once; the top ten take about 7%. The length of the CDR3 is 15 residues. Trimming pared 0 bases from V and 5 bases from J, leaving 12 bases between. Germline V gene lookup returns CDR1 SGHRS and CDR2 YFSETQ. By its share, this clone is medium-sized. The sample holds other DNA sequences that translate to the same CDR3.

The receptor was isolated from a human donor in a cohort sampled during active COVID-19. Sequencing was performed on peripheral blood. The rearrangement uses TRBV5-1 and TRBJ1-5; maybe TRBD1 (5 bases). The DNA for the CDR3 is TGCGCCAGCAGCTTGGAAGGGGCCGGGTATCAGCCCCAGCATTTT. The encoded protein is CASSLEGAGYQPQHF.